This T cell receptor beta chain was captured by sequencing in a study of T cells of healthy individuals. TCRdb called the 5' RACE reads again in MiXCR, with one record for every CDR3 protein. Of some 69,000 distinct CDR3 sequences listed, 15% to 20% were seen once; the top ten hold approximately 4.8%. The TCR originated in a human donor in good health.

The CDR3 DNA reads as TGTGCCAGCAGCGCACAGGCAGGGCGGAACACCGGGGAGCTGTTTTTT. This translates into CASSAQAGRNTGELFF. The rearrangement links TRBV7-9 to TRBJ2-2; D might be TRBD1 (5 bases). The V gene lost 5 bases and the J gene lost 1 base, with 14 bases spanning the gap. The CDR3 runs 16 residues. The V gene's germline CDR1 is SEHNR and CDR2 FQNEAQ (reference sequence).